The next 9 T cell receptor beta chains were all read from a single sample in a study of shared clonotypes between healthy human individuals. Libraries were prepared by immunoSEQ multiplex PCR; TCRdb keeps only in-frame clonotypes and omits some of them. Among about 2 million clones listed, approximately 94% were seen once. Naive CD8 cells lacked CD45RO and underwent positive selection for CCR7, leaving out terminally differentiated effector memory CD45RA+ cells. The sequencing input was naive CD8+ T cells sorted from blood. Receptor source: a man younger than 30 in good health.

This clone was seen just once. This chain connects TRBV11-2 to TRBJ1-4; 11 nucleotides line up with TRBD1. CDR1 and CDR2 from the germline V gene are SGHAT and FQNNGV. CDR3 length: 18 residues. V trimming: 5 bases; J trimming: 2 bases; junction bases outside the gene matches: 10. CDR3 nucleotides: TGTGCCAGCAGCCGACGAGGACAGGGGGCGCTGACTAATGAAAAACTGTTTTTT. Protein product: CASSRRGQGALTNEKLFF.

The chain carries TRBV29-1 and TRBJ2-3; D is possibly TRBD2 (6 bases). Germline CDR1 reads SQVTM; CDR2 reads ANQGSEA. The CDR3 covers 14 residues. V was trimmed by 5 bases and J by 1 base, leaving 13 bases between them. The CDR3 sequence is CSVFGWEGTDTQYF. CDR3 coding DNA: TGCAGCGTTTTTGGTTGGGAGGGCACAGATACGCAGTATTTT.

The J gene is TRBJ2-5, the V gene TRBV6-5; possibly TRBD2 for D (5 bases). This CDR3 is built from 15 residues. Germline loops: CDR1 MNHEY, CDR2 SVGAGI. Trimming removed 5 bases at V and 2 bases at J, with 15 bases between. CDR3 residues: CASSPPRGPQETQYF. The CDR3 coding sequence is TGTGCCAGCAGTCCCCCCCGCGGGCCTCAAGAGACCCAGTACTTC.

V and J are TRBV5-1 and TRBJ2-1; D unresolved. The CDR3 sequence is 14 residues long. Trimming pared 4 bases from V and 1 base from J, leaving 9 bases between. CDR1 SGHRS and CDR2 YFSETQ come from the germline V gene. CDR3 protein: CASSGTPSYNEQFF. As DNA, the CDR3 is TGCGCCAGCAGCGGTACGCCGTCCTACAATGAGCAGTTCTTC.

This clone was seen a single time. Other DNA variants within this sample encode the same CDR3. The chain has TRBV19 and TRBJ2-7; D is unclear. The CDR3 totals 12 residues. Between the trimmed V and J ends, which lost 4 bases and 3 bases, there was a span of 7 bases. Germline V CDR1 and CDR2: LNHDA, SQIVND (reference sequence). CDR3 DNA sequence: TGTGCCAGTAGTAACGGTCTCTACGAGCAGTACTTC. Translation gives CASSNGLYEQYF.

This clone is a singleton in its sample. The chain employs TRBV28 and TRBJ1-2; perhaps TRBD1 as D (6 bases). This CDR3 comprises 13 residues. V shed 8 bases and J shed 6 bases, with 16 bases lying between them. Per the germline V gene, CDR1 is MDHEN and CDR2 is SYDVKM. CDR3 sequence (DNA): TGTGCCAGCGTCGGGGGGCAGTGGGATGGCTACACCTTC. Amino acids: CASVGGQWDGYTF.

The CDR3 DNA sequence: TGTGCCAGCAGAGCCTGGAGCGGGGGCGAGAACACAGATACGCAGTATTTT. This codes for CASRAWSGGENTDTQYF. The chain links TRBV9 to TRBJ2-3; 8 bases are a match to TRBD2. Germline V CDR1 and CDR2: SGDLS, YYNGEE. CDR3 size: 17 residues. With 5 bases clipped from V and 2 bases from J, the junction kept 13 bases outside the gene matches.

The chain carries TRBV28 and TRBJ2-3; TRBD2 matches at 10 bases. Per germline, CDR1 MDHEN and CDR2 SYDVKM. The CDR3 spans 17 residues. Trimming at V came to 3 bases and at J to 2 bases, leaving 8 bases not matched to a gene. The CDR3 coding sequence is TGTGCCAGCAGTTTCTCCGGGACTAGCGAGCTCACAGATACGCAGTATTTT. Its translation is CASSFSGTSELTDTQYF.

The V and J genes are TRBV27 and TRBJ2-4; the D gene could be TRBD1 or TRBD2 (6 bases each). Germline lookup yields CDR1 MNHEY and CDR2 SMNVEV (reference sequence). The CDR3 spans 18 residues. The ends were cut back, 5 bases at V and 3 bases at J, with 23 bases in the middle. Here the CDR3 DNA reads TGTGCCAGCAGTCACAACTCGGGGGAAAGGGGGTACAAAAACATTCAGTACTTC. Translating it yields CASSHNSGERGYKNIQYF.